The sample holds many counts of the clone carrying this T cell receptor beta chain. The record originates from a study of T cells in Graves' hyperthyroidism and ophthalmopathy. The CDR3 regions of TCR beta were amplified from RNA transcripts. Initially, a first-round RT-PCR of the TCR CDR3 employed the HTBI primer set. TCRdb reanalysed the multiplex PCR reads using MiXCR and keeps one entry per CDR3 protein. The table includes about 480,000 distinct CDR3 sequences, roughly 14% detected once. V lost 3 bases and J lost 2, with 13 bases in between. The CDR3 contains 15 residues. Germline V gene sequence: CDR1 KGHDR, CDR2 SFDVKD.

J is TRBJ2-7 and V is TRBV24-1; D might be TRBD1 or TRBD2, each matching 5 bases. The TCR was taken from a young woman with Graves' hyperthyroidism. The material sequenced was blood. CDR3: CATSDGGQGAYEQYF. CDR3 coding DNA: TGTGCCACCAGTGATGGGGGTCAGGGCGCCTACGAGCAGTACTTC.